The 19 T cell receptor beta chains below were found in one sample sequenced in a study of T-cell reconstitution after alpha-beta-depleted transplantation in children. Unique molecular identifiers were built into the TCRbeta library. From the PCR reads, TCRdb called clonotypes with MiXCR, one entry per CDR3 protein. In the table there are 640,000 or so distinct CDR3 sequences, roughly 15% of which are singletons. The sequences come from PBMCs from the stem cell graft donor, collected from the stem cell graft. The receptors were sampled from a human donor who donated a stem cell graft to a child with acute myeloid leukemia.

The sample holds many counts of this clonotype. V and J are TRBV20-1 and TRBJ2-1, with D perhaps TRBD1 (5 bases). Germline values: CDR1 DFQATT, CDR2 SNEGSKA (reference sequence). Trimming shortened V by 3 bases and J by 4 bases, and 13 bases separated the two germline ends. This CDR3 contains 14 residues. The CDR3 DNA reads TGCAGTGCTAGGGGCAGGGTGGTATACAATGAGCAGTTCTTC. Amino acids: CSARGRVVYNEQFF.

This clonotype was counted only a few times. This chain joins TRBV20-1 and TRBJ2-1; D is possibly TRBD2 (6 bases). Germline assignment: CDR1 DFQATT and CDR2 SNEGSKA (reference sequence). V shed 2 bases and J shed 4 bases, with 15 bases lying between them. The CDR3 covers 15 residues. CDR3 amino acids: CSARHPGLKYNEQFF. DNA for the CDR3: TGCAGTGCTAGACACCCGGGACTTAAATACAATGAGCAGTTCTTC.

This sequence joins TRBV9 and TRBJ2-6, with D uncertain. This CDR3 has 12 residues. V was shortened by 8 bases and J by 2 bases, with 5 bases between the two germline ends. Per germline, CDR1 SGDLS and CDR2 YYNGEE. CDR3 nucleotide sequence: TGTGCCAGAAGACCTGGGGCCAACGTCCTGACTTTC. It encodes CARRPGANVLTF.

This chain links TRBV5-1 with TRBJ1-1; D ambiguous. The CDR3 has 14 residues. V was pared by 2 bases and J by 5 bases, with 13 bases between. Looked up from germline, CDR1 is SGHRS and CDR2 is YFSETQ. CDR3 protein: CASSLKGWETEAFF. In DNA, the CDR3 is TGCGCCAGCAGCTTAAAAGGGTGGGAAACTGAAGCTTTCTTT.

At least ten counts were recorded for this clonotype. V usage is TRBV12-3 or TRBV12-4 and J usage is TRBJ1-1; 8 bases align to TRBD1. V was pared by 5 bases and J by 7 bases, with 9 bases of the junction left unmatched. The CDR3 runs 14 residues. CDR3 coding DNA: TGTGCCAGCAGTGCGGGGGACAGGACTTTTGAAGCTTTCTTT. It translates to CASSAGDRTFEAFF.

This clonotype was recorded at least ten times. The chain is built from TRBV7-2 and TRBJ2-7; the D gene is possibly TRBD1 (6 bases). Germline lookup yields CDR1 SGHTA and CDR2 FQGNSA. The V end lost 5 bases, the J end lost 2 bases, and 10 bases lay between the germline ends. The CDR3 is 13 residues long. CDR3 in amino acids: CASSVGQTYEQYF. CDR3 coding DNA: TGTGCCAGCAGCGTAGGACAGACCTACGAGCAGTACTTC.

This clonotype appeared a few times. V usage is TRBV9 and J usage is TRBJ2-7, with 8 bases that match TRBD1. Trimming cost V 1 base and J 2 bases; bases outside gene matches: 2. The CDR3 is made up of 14 amino acids. Germline CDR1 and CDR2: SGDLS and YYNGEE. The CDR3 DNA sequence: TGTGCCAGCAGCGTAAGGGACAGGCCCTACGAGCAGTACTTC. Translated, it gives CASSVRDRPYEQYF.

The chain has TRBV30 and TRBJ2-3; no definite D call. The CDR3 sequence is 13 residues long. V shed 1 base and J shed 2 bases, with 7 bases lying between them. Germline V CDR1 and CDR2: GTSNPN, SVGIG (reference sequence). The CDR3 sequence is CAWSGQNTDTQYF. The CDR3 region has the DNA TGTGCCTGGAGTGGACAAAACACAGATACGCAGTATTTT.

This clonotype has a handful of counts. The CDR3 protein is CASSTPGGIGETEAFF. The CDR3 DNA is TGCGCCAGCAGCACGCCCGGGGGAATCGGGGAAACTGAAGCTTTCTTT. The chain employs TRBV5-1 and TRBJ1-1; D might be TRBD1 (5 bases). Germline assignment: CDR1 SGHRS and CDR2 YFSETQ. The V gene lost 4 bases and the J gene lost 5 bases, with 21 bases spanning the gap. The CDR3 is made up of 16 amino acids. Based on the CDR3 plus reference TRBV5-1 and TRBJ1-1, the full variable domain is KAGVTQTPRYLIKTRGQQVTLSCSPISGHRSVSWYQQTPGQGLQFLFEYFSETQRNKGNFPGRFSGRQFSNSRSEMNVSTLELGDSALYLCASSTPGGIGETEAFFGQGTRLTVV.

This clonotype was recorded a few times. The chain couples TRBV7-2 to TRBJ2-5, with TRBD2 matching 8 bases. V shed 0 bases, J shed 1 base, and the junction held 7 bases outside the gene matches. Germline assignment: CDR1 SGHTA and CDR2 FQGNSA. This CDR3 spans 17 amino acids. CDR3 protein: CASSLAYGGGIQETQYF. In nucleotides, the CDR3 is TGTGCCAGCAGCTTAGCGTACGGCGGGGGGATCCAAGAGACCCAGTACTTC.

This clonotype came up a few times. V is TRBV29-1 and J is TRBJ2-7, with no clear D. V gave up 4 bases and J gave up 3 bases, with 13 bases separating them. This CDR3 has 13 residues. CDR1 SQVTM and CDR2 ANQGSEA come from the germline V gene. The CDR3 spells CSVGSGDYYEQYF. The CDR3 DNA reads TGCAGCGTTGGGTCAGGAGATTACTACGAGCAGTACTTC.

This clonotype was seen many times. This chain uses TRBV20-1 with TRBJ1-4; D possibly corresponds to TRBD1 (5 bases). CDR1 is DFQATT and CDR2 is SNEGSKA in the germline V gene (reference sequence). CDR3 length equals 12 residues. Trimming cost V 3 bases and J 5 bases, with 7 bases left between them. The CDR3 DNA follows: TGCAGTGCTAGCAGGGAGAATGAAAAACTGTTTTTT. As protein: CSASRENEKLFF.

This clonotype was found many times. This sequence joins TRBV10-3 and TRBJ2-5; D perhaps matches TRBD1 (5 bases). Germline loops: CDR1 ENHRY, CDR2 SYGVKD. The V and J ends lost 6 bases and 1 base respectively, with 9 bases between them. The CDR3 is made up of 13 amino acids. The CDR3 loop reads CAIRTVIQETQYF. The CDR3, as DNA: TGTGCCATCAGGACAGTCATCCAAGAGACCCAGTACTTC.

This clonotype was observed at least ten times. The chain uses TRBV18 and TRBJ2-7; 11 bases are shared with TRBD2. Germline-derived CDR1 and CDR2 are KGHSH and LQKENI. The length of the CDR3 is 15 residues. Trimming cost V 2 bases and J 3 bases; bases outside gene matches: 3. The CDR3 region is CASSPTSGGNYEQYF. As DNA, the CDR3 is TGTGCCAGCTCACCAACTAGCGGGGGAAACTACGAGCAGTACTTC.

The chain employs TRBV24-1 and TRBJ1-4; 8 nucleotides agree with TRBD1. J lost 5 bases, V lost 3 bases, and 7 bases had no gene match. This CDR3 region has 16 residues. The germline V gene has CDR1 KGHDR and CDR2 SFDVKD. CDR3 coding DNA: TGTGCCACCAGTGATCCTCACAGGGGGGAAAATGAAAAACTGTTTTTT. This sequence encodes CATSDPHRGENEKLFF.

Ten or more counts support this clonotype. The chain's CDR3 is CSARDRTYGYTF. DNA of the CDR3: TGCAGTGCTAGGGACAGGACTTATGGCTACACCTTC. The chain recombines TRBV20-1 with TRBJ1-2; 7 nucleotides align to TRBD1. CDR3 length: 12 amino acids. V dropped 3 bases and J dropped 5; count of bases not matched to a gene: 3. Germline V gene data show CDR1 as DFQATT and CDR2 as SNEGSKA (reference sequence).

This clonotype appeared a few times. This sequence joins TRBV7-3 and TRBJ2-3; D gene unclear. The CDR3 contains 13 residues. V lost 7 bases, J lost 6 bases, and 14 bases lay in between. Germline CDR1 SGHTA, CDR2 FQGTGA. The CDR3 loop is CASMVGPVDTQYF. The CDR3 DNA follows: TGTGCCAGCATGGTAGGCCCCGTCGATACGCAGTATTTT.

The rearrangement uses TRBV6-1 and TRBJ1-2, with 8 nucleotides matching TRBD1. This CDR3 is built from 16 residues. The J segment lost 4 bases and the V segment lost 8 bases, leaving 15 bases of the junction unmatched. CDR1 and CDR2 (germline): MNHNS, SASEGT. CDR3 amino acids: CASYISRGQASYGYTF. The CDR3 bases are TGTGCCAGCTATATCTCCAGGGGGCAGGCTTCCTATGGCTACACCTTC.

This clonotype has just a few counts. The chain combines TRBV5-5 with TRBJ2-7; 11 bases align to TRBD1. Trimming cost V 3 bases and J 4 bases; bases outside gene matches: 3. The CDR3 has 14 residues. Germline CDR1 is SGHKS and CDR2 is YYEKEE (reference sequence). CDR3 loop: CASSWTGGAYEQYV. CDR3 DNA sequence: TGTGCCAGCAGCTGGACAGGGGGCGCTTACGAGCAGTACGTC.